Listed here is a single T cell receptor beta chain. The target antigen is unknown. A process of 5'RACE template switching, which added a universal primer site and UMIs, was used to make TCR cDNA. TCRdb ran MiXCR on the 5' RACE reads and lists one entry per CDR3 protein. The sample lists about 340,000 distinct CDR3 sequences, about 9.5% seen once, with over 15% in the top ten. The data belong to a study of T cells after yellow fever vaccination. Study-wide findings and caveats: Weaker overall was a secondary response that nonetheless peaked faster, on day 5 versus 15. Abundant clonotypes (contaminants from the bulk population) could be present in FACS-sorted repertoires.

Trimming shortened V by 5 bases and J by 5 bases, and 12 bases separated the two germline ends. Germline CDR1 and CDR2: ENHRY and SYGVKD. The CDR3 runs to 13 residues. The specimen was PBMCs, collected on the day of the first yellow fever vaccination. The chain employs TRBV10-3 and TRBJ2-5; D may be TRBD2 (6 bases). The clonotype originates from a man aged 18 to 35 who received the YFV17D yellow fever vaccine. The CDR3 spells CAISRGTRETQYF. The DNA of the CDR3 is TGTGCCATCAGTCGCGGGACCCGGGAGACCCAGTACTTC.